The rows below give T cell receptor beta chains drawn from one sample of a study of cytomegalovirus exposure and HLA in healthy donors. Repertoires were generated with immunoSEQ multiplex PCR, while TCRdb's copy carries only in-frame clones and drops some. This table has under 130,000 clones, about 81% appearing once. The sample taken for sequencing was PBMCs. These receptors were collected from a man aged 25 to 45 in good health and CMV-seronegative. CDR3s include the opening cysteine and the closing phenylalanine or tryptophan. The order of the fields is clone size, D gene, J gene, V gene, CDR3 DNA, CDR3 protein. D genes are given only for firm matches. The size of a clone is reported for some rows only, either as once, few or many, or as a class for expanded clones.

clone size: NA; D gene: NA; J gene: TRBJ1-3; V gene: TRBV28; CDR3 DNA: TGTGCCAGCAGCTGGCGACCGGGGTACTACTCTGGAAACACCATATATTTT; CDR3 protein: CASSWRPGYYSGNTIYF
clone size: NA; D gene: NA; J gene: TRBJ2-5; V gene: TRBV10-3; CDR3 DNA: TGTGCCATCAGCGGGGGAGCGGAGACCCAGTACTTC; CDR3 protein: CAISGGAETQYF
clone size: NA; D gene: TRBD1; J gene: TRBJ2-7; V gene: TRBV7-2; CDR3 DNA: TGTGCCAGCAGCTTAGGGACAGGAGAGCAGTACTTC; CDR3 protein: CASSLGTGEQYF
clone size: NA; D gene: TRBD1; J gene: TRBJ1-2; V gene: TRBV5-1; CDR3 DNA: TGCGCCAGCAGCACGGGACAGGGGGATGACGGCTACACCTTC; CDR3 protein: CASSTGQGDDGYTF
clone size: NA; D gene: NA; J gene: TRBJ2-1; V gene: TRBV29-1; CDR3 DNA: TGCAGCGTTGAGGGGGGGCGGCTATCCTACAATGAGCAGTTCTTC; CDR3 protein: CSVEGGRLSYNEQFF
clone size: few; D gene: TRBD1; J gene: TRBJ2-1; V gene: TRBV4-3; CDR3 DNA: TGCGCCAGCAGCCTACAGACAGGGGGGTTGAATGAGCAGTTCTTC; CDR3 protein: CASSLQTGGLNEQFF
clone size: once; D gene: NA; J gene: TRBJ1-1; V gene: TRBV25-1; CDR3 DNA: TGTGCCAGCAGTGAGATCGCGAGGACTGAAGCTTTCTTT; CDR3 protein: CASSEIARTEAFF
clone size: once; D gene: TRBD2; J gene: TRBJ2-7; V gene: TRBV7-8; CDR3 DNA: TGTGCCAGCAGCTTTCGGCTAGCGGCCCCAGAGGAGCAGTACTTC; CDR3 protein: CASSFRLAAPEEQYF
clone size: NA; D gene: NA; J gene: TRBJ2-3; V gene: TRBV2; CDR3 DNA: TGTGCCAGCAGTGAAGAGTGGGGAGACACAGATACGCAGTATTTT; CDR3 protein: CASSEEWGDTDTQYF
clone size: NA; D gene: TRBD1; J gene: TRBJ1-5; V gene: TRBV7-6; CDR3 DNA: TGTGCCAGCAGCTTAGCTCCGGGACAGAGCAATCAGCCCCAGCATTTT; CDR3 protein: CASSLAPGQSNQPQHF
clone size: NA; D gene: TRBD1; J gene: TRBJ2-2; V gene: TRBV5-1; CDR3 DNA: TGCGCCAGCAGCTTGAGACAGGGGTCCACCGGGGAGCTGTTTTTT; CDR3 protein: CASSLRQGSTGELFF
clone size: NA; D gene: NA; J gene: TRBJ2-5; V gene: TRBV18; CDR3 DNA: TGTGCCAGCTCACCTACATGGCTCCAAGAGACCCAGTACTTC; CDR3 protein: CASSPTWLQETQYF
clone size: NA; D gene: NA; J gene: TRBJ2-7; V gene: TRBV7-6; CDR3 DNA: TGTGCCAGCAGCTTAGCGGCAGGGCCCTCCTACGAGCAGTACTTC; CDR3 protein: CASSLAAGPSYEQYF
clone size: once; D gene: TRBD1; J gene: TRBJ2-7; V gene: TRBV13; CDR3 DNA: TGTGCCAGCAGCTGGACAGGGACCCACGAGCAGTACTTC; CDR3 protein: CASSWTGTHEQYF
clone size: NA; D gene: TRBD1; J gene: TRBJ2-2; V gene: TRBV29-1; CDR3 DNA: TGCAGCGTGGGCGACAGGGTCACCGGGGAGCTGTTTTTT; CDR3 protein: CSVGDRVTGELFF
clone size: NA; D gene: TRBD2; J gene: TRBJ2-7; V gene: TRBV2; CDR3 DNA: TGTGCCAGCAGGAAACAGAGCGGGGGGAATTACGAGCAGTACTTC; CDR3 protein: CASRKQSGGNYEQYF
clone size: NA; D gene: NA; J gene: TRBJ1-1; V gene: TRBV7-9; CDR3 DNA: TGTGCCAGCAGCTTAGACGAGGGCACTGAAGCTTTCTTT; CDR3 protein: CASSLDEGTEAFF
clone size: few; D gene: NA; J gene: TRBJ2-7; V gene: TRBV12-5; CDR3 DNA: TGTGCTAGTGGTAACATCTACGAGCAGTACTTC; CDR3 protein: CASGNIYEQYF
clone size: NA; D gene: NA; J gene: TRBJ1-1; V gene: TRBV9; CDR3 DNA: TGTGCCAGCAGCGTAATAACTGGGGGAGGAGCTGAAGCTTTCTTT; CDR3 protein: CASSVITGGGAEAFF
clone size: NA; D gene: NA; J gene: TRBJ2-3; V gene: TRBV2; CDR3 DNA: TGTGCCAGCAGCCCACAGGGCGCGAGTAGCACAGATACGCAGTATTTT; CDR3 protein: CASSPQGASSTDTQYF
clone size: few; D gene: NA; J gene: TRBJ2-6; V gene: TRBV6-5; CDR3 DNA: TGTGCCAGCAGTTATTGGAGCTCTGGGGCCAACGTCCTGACTTTC; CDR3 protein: CASSYWSSGANVLTF
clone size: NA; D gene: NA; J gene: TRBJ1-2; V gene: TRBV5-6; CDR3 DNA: TGTGCCAGCAGCTTCAGGGATCGCTTTCGTCATGGCTACACCTTC; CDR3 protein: CASSFRDRFRHGYTF
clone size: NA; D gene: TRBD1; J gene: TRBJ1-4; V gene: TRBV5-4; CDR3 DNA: TGTGCCAGCAGCAAGGGGACAGGAAGTGAAAAACTGTTTTTT; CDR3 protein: CASSKGTGSEKLFF
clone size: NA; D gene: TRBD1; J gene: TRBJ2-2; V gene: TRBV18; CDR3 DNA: TGTGCCAGCTCACCGACGGGACAGGGGGCCAGCGGGGAGCTGTTTTTT; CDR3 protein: CASSPTGQGASGELFF
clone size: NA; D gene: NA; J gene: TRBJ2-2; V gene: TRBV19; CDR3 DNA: TGTGCCAGCACTGTACGGGGTACCGGGGAGCTGTTTTTT; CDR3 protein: CASTVRGTGELFF
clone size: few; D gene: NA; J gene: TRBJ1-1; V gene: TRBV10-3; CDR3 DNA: TGTGCCATCAGCCGGGGGAACACTGAAGCTTTCTTT; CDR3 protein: CAISRGNTEAFF
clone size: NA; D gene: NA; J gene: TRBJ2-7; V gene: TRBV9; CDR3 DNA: TGTGCCAGCAGCCTCGCGATTGGCGGGAACTACGAGCAGTACTTC; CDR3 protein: CASSLAIGGNYEQYF
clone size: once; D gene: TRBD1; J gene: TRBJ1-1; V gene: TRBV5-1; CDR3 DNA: TGCGCCAGCCAAAAGGGGGACAGGGACGACACTGAAGCTTTCTTT; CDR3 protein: CASQKGDRDDTEAFF
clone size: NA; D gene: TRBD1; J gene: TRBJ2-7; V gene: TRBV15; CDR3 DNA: TGTGCCACCAGCGGGACAGAATCTTACGAGCAGTACTTC; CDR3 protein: CATSGTESYEQYF
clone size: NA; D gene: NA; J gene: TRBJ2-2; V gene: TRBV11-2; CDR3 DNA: TGTGCCAGCAGCTTAGGGGCAGGCAGCGGGGAGCTGTTTTTT; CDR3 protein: CASSLGAGSGELFF
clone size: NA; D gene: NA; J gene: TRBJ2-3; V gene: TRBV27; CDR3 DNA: TGTGCCAGCAGTTCCGCTAACACAGATACGCAGTATTTT; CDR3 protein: CASSSANTDTQYF
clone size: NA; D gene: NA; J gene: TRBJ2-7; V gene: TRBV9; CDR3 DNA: TGTGCCAGCAGCGTTAGCGGAGCAGTCTCCTACGAGCAGTACTTC; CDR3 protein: CASSVSGAVSYEQYF
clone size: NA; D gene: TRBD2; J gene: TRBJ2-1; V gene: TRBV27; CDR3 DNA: TGTGCCAGCAGACATACCGGGACTAGATCCTACAATGAGCAGTTCTTC; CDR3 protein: CASRHTGTRSYNEQFF
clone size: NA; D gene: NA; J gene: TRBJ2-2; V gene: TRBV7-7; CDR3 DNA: TGTGCCAGCAGCCAGGCGCCCGGGGAGCTGTTTTTT; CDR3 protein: CASSQAPGELFF
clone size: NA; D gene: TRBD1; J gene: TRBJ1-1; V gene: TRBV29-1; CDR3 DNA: TGCAGCGTTGAACGGACAGGGGGCTTGGAAGCTTTCTTT; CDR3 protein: CSVERTGGLEAFF